This T cell receptor (beta chain) was sequenced for a study of a mutant IDH1 vaccine in newly diagnosed glioma. Study-wide background: Vaccination followed radiotherapy alone by 4-6 weeks, or accompanied temozolomide cycles.

This clone was seen a few times. Its antigen is currently unknown. The time point is: week 11, during vaccination. With topical imiquimod, each dose of the vaccine consisted of 300 ug of mutant IDH1 20-mer peptide. Diagnosis in the donors showed new WHO grade 3 or 4 astrocytomas that were IDH1-mutant and ATRX-lost. Profiling relied on immunoSEQ multiplex PCR, and the TCRdb table lists in-frame clones only, not all of them. Here the sample spans some 120,000 clones, around 80% being singletons. The receptor's source is a man aged 35 to 55 with glioma. Sequences were derived from PBMCs, sampled from a glioma patient whose treatment included an IDH1 peptide vaccine.

In DNA form, the CDR3 reads TGTGCCATCAGTGACGGGTCCCCGAACACTGAAGCTTTCTTT. This translates into CAISDGSPNTEAFF. V usage is TRBV10-3 and J usage is TRBJ1-1; D remains ambiguous. This CDR3 has 14 amino acids. Germline V CDR1 and CDR2: ENHRY, SYGVKD. Trimming shortened V by 3 bases and J by 1 base, and 9 bases separated the two germline ends.